The present T cell receptor (beta chain) was sequenced within a study of T-cell reconstitution after alpha-beta-depleted transplantation in children (dated by TCRdb to about 2016). In terms of the full investigation: The study quantitatively tracked T-cell immune reconstitution after TCRalphabeta/CD19-depleted allogeneic hematopoietic cell transplantation in children using TCR repertoire profiling. The study at large found these results: In some patients, high TCRbeta diversity at day 60 was attributed to recipient T cells and intrathymic progenitors that had survived conditioning. The apparently early alphabetaT-cell count recovery about two months after transplant was reportedly dependent on only several hundred rapidly expanded clones derived from non-depleted graft cells. Over the following months the frequencies of hyperexpanded clones went down, and after one year T-cell counts and TCRbeta diversity were mostly credited to newly produced T cells.

Sample treatment or condition, as interpreted from the label and publication: allogeneic hematopoietic cell transplantation with graft depleted of TCRalphabeta T cells and CD19 B cells. The children who served as transplant recipients had been given grafts of TCRalphabeta/CD19-depleted allogeneic hematopoietic cells. This clonotype was counted only a few times. The antigen it recognizes is unknown. No much larger clonotype is one base removed from it; base qualities were not supplied. Clipping removes 5 bases from V and 5 bases from J, with 7 as the unmatched junction base count. Via the germline V gene (reference sequence), CDR1 is LNHNV and CDR2 YYDKDF. Including cysteine and phenylalanine, the CDR3 has 14 amino acids. This entry keeps only the CDR3 DNA: 42 bases, framed from base 1. Receptor amplification or capture employed PCR. Sequencing instrument: Illumina HiSeq 2500. Molecular barcoding was employed in the preparation of TCR libraries, with unique molecular identifiers being used to normalize TCRbeta repertoire quantification. TCRdb cleaned the public reads at Q25 with fastp, built clones with MiXCR and kept in-frame beta chains. Identical CDR3 protein sequences are pooled into one entry, listed with their most common genes and DNA. The sample table lists 120,000 to 150,000 distinct CDR3 sequences, about 8.8% of them with a count of one. In total, the top ten clones hold approximately 18% of the sample.

This clonotype originated in a female patient aged 2 to 10 who had a stem cell transplant for congenital amegakaryocytic thrombocytopenia, so the T cells may come from the graft donor. Here the chain combines TRBV15 and TRBJ2-7; 9 bases in between match TRBD1. The input for sequencing was PBMCs, mostly from graft donor cells, taken 180 days after TCRalphabeta/CD19-depleted stem cell transplant. The nucleotide sequence is TGTGCCACCAGCCCGGGACAGGGTTACAACGAGCAGTACTTC. This encodes CATSPGQGYNEQYF.